Given below is one T cell receptor beta chain in context. After autologous stem cell transplantation all patients relapsed, and prior brentuximab vedotin exposure differed between cohorts. Magnetic negative selection isolated CD8+ T cells from thawed PBMCs. This sample is part of a study of PD-1 blockade in classical Hodgkin lymphoma. Some clones are missing from TCRdb's copy, which holds only in-frame ones; the method was immunoSEQ multiplex PCR. This table holds about 27,000 clones, about 91% found once. Germline lookup yields CDR1 SGHVS and CDR2 FQNEAQ. The ends lost 5 bases at V and 2 bases at J; junction bases unmatched: 9. The CDR3 is made up of 15 amino acids.

This sequence originates from a human donor with classical Hodgkin lymphoma. Here the sequenced sample was CD8+ T cells from blood, taken at baseline. The V call is TRBV7-8, the J call TRBJ2-7; 7 bases are shared with TRBD2. CDR3 sequence: CASSREVEVTYEQYF. In DNA, the CDR3 is TGTGCCAGCAGCCGGGAGGTCGAGGTCACCTACGAGCAGTACTTC.